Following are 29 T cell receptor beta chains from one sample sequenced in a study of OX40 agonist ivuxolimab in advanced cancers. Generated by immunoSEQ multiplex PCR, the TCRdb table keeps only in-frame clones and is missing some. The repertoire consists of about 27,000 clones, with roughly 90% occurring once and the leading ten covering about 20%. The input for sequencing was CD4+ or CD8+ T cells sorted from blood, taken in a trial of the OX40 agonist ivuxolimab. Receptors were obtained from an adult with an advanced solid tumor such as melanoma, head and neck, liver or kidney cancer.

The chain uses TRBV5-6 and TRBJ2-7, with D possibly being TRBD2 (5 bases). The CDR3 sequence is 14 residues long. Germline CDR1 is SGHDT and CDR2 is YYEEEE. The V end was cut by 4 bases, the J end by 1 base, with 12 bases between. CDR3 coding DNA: TGTGCCAGCAGCGGGGAGTACCCTTCCTACGAGCAGTACTTC. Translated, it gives CASSGEYPSYEQYF.

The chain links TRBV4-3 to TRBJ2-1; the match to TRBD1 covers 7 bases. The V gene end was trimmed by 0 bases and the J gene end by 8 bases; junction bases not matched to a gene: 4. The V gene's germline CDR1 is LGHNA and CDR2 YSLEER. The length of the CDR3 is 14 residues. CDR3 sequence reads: CASSQDVGGYEQFF. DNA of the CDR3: TGCGCCAGCAGCCAAGATGTAGGGGGCTATGAGCAGTTCTTC.

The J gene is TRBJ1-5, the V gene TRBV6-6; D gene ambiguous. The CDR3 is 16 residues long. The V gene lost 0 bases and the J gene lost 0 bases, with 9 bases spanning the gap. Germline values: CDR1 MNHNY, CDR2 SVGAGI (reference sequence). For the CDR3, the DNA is TGTGCCAGCAGTTACTCGATACAGCATAGCAATCAGCCCCAGCATTTT. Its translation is CASSYSIQHSNQPQHF.

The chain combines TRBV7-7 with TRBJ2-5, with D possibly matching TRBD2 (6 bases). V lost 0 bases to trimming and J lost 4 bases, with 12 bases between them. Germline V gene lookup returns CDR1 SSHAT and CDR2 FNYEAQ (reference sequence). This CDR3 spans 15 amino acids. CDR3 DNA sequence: TGTGCCAGCAGCTTAGCTAGCGGTTGGGGAGAGACCCAGTACTTC. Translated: CASSLASGWGETQYF.

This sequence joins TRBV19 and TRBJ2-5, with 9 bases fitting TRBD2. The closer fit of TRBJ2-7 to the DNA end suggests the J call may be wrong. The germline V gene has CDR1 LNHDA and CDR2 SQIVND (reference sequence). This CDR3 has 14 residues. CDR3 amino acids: CASSPLAGSYEQYF. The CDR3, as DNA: TGTGCCAGTAGTCCGCTAGCGGGGTCATACGAGCAGTACTTC.

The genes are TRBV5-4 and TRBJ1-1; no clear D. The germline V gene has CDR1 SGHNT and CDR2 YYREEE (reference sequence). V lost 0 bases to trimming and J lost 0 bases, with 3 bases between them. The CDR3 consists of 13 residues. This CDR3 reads CASSLGLNTEAFF. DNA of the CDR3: TGTGCCAGCAGCTTGGGACTGAACACTGAAGCTTTCTTT. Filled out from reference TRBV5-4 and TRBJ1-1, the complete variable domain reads ETGVTQSPTHLIKTRGQQVTLRCSSQSGHNTVSWYQQALGQGPQFIFQYYREEENGRGNFPPRFSGLQFPNYSSELNVNALELDDSALYLCASSLGLNTEAFFGQGTRLTVV.

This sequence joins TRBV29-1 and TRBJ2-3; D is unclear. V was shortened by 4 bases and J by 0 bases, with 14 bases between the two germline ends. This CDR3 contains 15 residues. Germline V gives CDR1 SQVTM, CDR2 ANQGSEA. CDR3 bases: TGCAGCGTTGGGGGTTTCTCTCCAAGCACAGATACGCAGTATTTT. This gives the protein CSVGGFSPSTDTQYF.

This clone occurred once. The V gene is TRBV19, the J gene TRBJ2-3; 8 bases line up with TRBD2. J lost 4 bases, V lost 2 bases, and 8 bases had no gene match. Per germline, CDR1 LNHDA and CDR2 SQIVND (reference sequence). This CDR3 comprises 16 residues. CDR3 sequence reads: CASSITSGSGADTQYF. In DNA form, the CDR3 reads TGTGCCAGTAGTATAACCAGCGGGAGCGGTGCAGATACGCAGTATTTT.

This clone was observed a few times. DNA for the CDR3: TGTGCCAGCAGTCTCGACTCAAACTCCTACAATGAGCAGTTCTTC. Protein sequence: CASSLDSNSYNEQFF. This sequence joins TRBV27 and TRBJ2-1; D is unresolved. V lost 5 bases and J 0 bases, leaving 11 bases between the germline ends. The germline gives CDR1 MNHEY, CDR2 SMNVEV (reference sequence). The CDR3 covers 15 residues.

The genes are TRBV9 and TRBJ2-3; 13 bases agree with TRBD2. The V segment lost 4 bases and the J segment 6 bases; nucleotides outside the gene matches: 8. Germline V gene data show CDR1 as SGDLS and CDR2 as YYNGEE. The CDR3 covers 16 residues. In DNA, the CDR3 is TGTGCCAGCAGCCCCCGGACTAGCGGGAGCGCGGATACGCAGTATTTT. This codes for CASSPRTSGSADTQYF.

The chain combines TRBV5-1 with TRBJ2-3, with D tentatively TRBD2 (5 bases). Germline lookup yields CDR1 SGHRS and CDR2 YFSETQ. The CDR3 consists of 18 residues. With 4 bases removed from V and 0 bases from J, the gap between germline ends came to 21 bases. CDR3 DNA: TGCGCCAGCAGCAGGGAGTTTAGCCTAATTACTAGCACAGATACGCAGTATTTT. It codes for CASSREFSLITSTDTQYF.

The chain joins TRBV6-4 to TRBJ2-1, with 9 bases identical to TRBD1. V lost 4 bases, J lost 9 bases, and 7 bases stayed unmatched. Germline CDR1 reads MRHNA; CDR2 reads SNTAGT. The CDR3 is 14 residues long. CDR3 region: CASSVGTGNSEQFF. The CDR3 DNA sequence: TGTGCCAGCAGTGTTGGGACAGGGAACAGTGAGCAGTTCTTC.

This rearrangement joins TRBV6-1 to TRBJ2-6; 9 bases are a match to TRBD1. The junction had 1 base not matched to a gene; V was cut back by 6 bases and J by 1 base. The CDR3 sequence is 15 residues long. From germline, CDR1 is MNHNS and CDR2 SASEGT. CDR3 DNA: TGTGCCAGCAGGACAGGGGGGTCTGGGGCCAACGTCCTGACTTTC. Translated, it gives CASRTGGSGANVLTF.

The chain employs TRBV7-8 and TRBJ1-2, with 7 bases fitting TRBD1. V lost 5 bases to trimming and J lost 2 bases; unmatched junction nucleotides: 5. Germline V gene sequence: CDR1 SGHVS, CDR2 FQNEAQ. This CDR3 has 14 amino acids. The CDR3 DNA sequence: TGTGCCAGCAGCGGTAGGGACAGCAACTATGGCTACACCTTC. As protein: CASSGRDSNYGYTF.

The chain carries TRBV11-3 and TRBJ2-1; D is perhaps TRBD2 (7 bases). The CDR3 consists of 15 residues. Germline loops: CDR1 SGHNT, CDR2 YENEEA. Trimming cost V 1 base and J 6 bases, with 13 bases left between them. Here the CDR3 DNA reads TGTGCCAGCAGCTTAGGAGGGGGGGCCGGCAATGAGCAGTTCTTC. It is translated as CASSLGGGAGNEQFF.

CDR3 amino acids: CASSADRGSYNEQFF. In DNA form, the CDR3 reads TGTGCCAGTAGTGCGGACAGGGGATCCTACAATGAGCAGTTCTTC. The V call is TRBV19, the J call TRBJ2-1; 9 nucleotides line up with TRBD1. The germline CDR1 and CDR2 sequences are LNHDA and SQIVND (reference sequence). Trimming at V came to 5 bases and at J to 1 base, leaving 3 bases not matched to a gene. This CDR3 region has 15 residues.

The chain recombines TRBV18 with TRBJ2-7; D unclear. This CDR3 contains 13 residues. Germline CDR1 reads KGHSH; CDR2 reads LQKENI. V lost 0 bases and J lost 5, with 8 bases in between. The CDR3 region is CASSPPVRDEQYF. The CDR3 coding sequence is TGTGCCAGCTCACCACCGGTGAGAGACGAGCAGTACTTC.

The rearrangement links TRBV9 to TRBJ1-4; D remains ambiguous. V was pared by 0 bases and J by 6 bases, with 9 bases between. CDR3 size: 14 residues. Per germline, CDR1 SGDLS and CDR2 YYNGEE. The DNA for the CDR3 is TGTGCCAGCAGCGTAGAAGGGAGAGATGAAAAACTGTTTTTT. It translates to CASSVEGRDEKLFF.

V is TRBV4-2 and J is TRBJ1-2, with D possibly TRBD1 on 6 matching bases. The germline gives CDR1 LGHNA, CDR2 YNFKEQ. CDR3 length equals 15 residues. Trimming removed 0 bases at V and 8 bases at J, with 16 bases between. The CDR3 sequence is CASSQDRDGGPGYTF. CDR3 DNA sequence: TGTGCCAGCAGCCAAGATCGGGACGGGGGGCCCGGCTACACCTTC.

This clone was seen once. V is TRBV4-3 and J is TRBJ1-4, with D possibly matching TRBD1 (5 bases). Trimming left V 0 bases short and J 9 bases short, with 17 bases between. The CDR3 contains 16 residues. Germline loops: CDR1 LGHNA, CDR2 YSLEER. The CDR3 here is CASSQDRGIGGQKLFF. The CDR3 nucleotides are TGCGCCAGCAGCCAAGATAGGGGTATCGGGGGACAAAAACTGTTTTTT.

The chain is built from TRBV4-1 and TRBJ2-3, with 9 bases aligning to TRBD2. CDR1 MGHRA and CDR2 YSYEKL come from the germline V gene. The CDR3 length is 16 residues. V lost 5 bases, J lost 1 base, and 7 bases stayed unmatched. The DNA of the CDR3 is TGCGCCAGCAGCACCCAGACTAGCGGAGGCACAGATACGCAGTATTTT. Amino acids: CASSTQTSGGTDTQYF.

The CDR3 bases are TGTGCCAGCAGTGAGTACCGGGGGGCCCTCTGGGCCCAGTACTTC. Translation: CASSEYRGALWAQYF. V and J are TRBV6-1 and TRBJ2-5, with a tentative D call TRBD2 (7 bases). The germline gives CDR1 MNHNS, CDR2 SASEGT. This CDR3 spans 15 amino acids. The germline V and J ends were trimmed by 3 bases and 9 bases, with 20 bases remaining between them.

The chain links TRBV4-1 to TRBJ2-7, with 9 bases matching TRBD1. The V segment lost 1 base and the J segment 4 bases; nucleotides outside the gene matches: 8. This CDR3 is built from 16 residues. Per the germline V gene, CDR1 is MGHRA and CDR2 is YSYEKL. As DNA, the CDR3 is TGCGCCAGCAGCCAAGTCGCGACAGGGGGAGGATACGAGCAGTACTTC. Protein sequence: CASSQVATGGGYEQYF.

This CDR3 reads CASSQEGRGLVGYTF. The CDR3 DNA is TGCGCCAGCAGCCAAGAGGGTAGGGGGTTAGTTGGCTACACCTTC. The chain links TRBV4-3 to TRBJ1-2; D possibly corresponds to TRBD1 (6 bases). There are 15 residues in the CDR3. Germline CDR1 is LGHNA and CDR2 is YSLEER. V lost 0 bases, J lost 7 bases, and 15 bases lay in between.

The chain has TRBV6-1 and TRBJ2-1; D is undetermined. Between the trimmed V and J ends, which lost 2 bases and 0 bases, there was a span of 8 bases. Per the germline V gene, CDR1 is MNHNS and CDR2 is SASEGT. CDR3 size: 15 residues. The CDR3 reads CASSERQSSYNEQFF. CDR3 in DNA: TGTGCCAGCAGTGAAAGGCAGAGCTCCTACAATGAGCAGTTCTTC.

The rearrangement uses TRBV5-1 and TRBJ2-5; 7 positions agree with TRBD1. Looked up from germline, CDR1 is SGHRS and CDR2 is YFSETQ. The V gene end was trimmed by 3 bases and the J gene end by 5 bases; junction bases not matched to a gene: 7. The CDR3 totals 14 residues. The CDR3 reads CASSSRQGLETQYF. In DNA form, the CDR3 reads TGCGCCAGCAGCTCCAGACAGGGTTTGGAGACCCAGTACTTC.

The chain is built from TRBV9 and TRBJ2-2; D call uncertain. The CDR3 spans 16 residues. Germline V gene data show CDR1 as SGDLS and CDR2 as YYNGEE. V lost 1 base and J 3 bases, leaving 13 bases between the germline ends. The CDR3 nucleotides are TGTGCCAGCAGCGTATGGGAAGGCCGGGACACCGGGGAGCTGTTTTTT. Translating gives CASSVWEGRDTGELFF.

The CDR3 nucleotides read TGCAGCGTTCTAGGGACTAGCGGGGGGCCACCCTACAATGAGCAGTTCTTC. Translation: CSVLGTSGGPPYNEQFF. The chain has TRBV29-1 and TRBJ2-1; 15 bases are a match to TRBD2. The CDR3 is made up of 17 amino acids. The trim removed 5 bases at V and 2 bases at J, leaving 7 bases unmatched. Per the germline V gene, CDR1 is SQVTM and CDR2 is ANQGSEA.

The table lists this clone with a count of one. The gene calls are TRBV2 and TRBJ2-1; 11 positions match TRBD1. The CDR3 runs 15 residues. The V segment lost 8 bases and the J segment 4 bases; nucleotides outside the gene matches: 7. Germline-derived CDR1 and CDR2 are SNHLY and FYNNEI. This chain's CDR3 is CASQGDRGGYNEQFF. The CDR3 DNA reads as TGTGCCAGCCAGGGGGACAGGGGGGGATACAATGAGCAGTTCTTC.